This T cell receptor (beta chain) comes out of a study of cytomegalovirus exposure and HLA in healthy donors. PCR used 60 Vbeta primers and 13 Jbeta primers. Generated by immunoSEQ multiplex PCR, the TCRdb table keeps only in-frame clones and is missing some. The sample lists 130,000 to 150,000 clones; approximately 79% were seen once. The study's findings and limits: Associated with cytomegalovirus, according to the listing, were around 160 TCR beta chains.

Worth noting for this clone: As yet, its antigen is unknown. One junction end does not reproduce the germline sequence, and a read error may be involved.

The CDR3 is made up of 13 amino acids. Germline CDR1 reads MDHEN; CDR2 reads SYDVKM. Sequenced material: PBMCs. The chain has TRBV28 and TRBJ1-2, with unresolved D. This receptor was identified in a woman in her thirties or forties in good health and CMV-seropositive. In DNA, the CDR3 is TGTGCCAGCAGTTTTGCAGTGGGCTATGGATACACCTTC. It codes for CASSFAVGYGYTF.